This T cell receptor (beta chain) emerged from a study of blood T cell repertoires in COVID-19. Across the whole study: Sites across the United States, Italy and Spain contributed samples from acute and convalescent COVID-19.

Using immunoSEQ multiplex PCR, the repertoire was profiled, and TCRdb retains in-frame clones only, with some absent. The sample lists roughly 250,000 clones; 85% were seen once. CDR1 and CDR2 (germline): SGDLS, YYNGEE. Losses at the gene ends were 3 bases for V and 0 bases for J; bases not matched to a gene: 2. The CDR3 has 15 amino acids. The TCR originated in a woman aged 55-69 years with active or convalescent COVID-19. V usage is TRBV9 and J usage is TRBJ2-7, with TRBD2 matching 11 bases. The material sequenced was peripheral blood. The CDR3 is CASSAGTSGSYEQYF. The CDR3 DNA reads as TGTGCCAGCAGCGCAGGGACTAGCGGCTCCTACGAGCAGTACTTC.